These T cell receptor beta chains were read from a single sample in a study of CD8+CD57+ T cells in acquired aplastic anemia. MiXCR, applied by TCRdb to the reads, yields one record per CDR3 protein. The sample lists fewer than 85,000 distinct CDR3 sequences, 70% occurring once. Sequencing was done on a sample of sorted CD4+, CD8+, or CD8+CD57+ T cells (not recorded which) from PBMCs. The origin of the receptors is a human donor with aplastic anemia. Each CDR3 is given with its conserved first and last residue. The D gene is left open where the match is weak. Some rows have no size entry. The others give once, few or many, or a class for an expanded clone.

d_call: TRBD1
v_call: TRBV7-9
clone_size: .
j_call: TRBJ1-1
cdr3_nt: TGTGCCAGCAGCCCCAGGACAGGACCCGAAGCTTTCTTT
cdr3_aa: CASSPRTGPEAFF

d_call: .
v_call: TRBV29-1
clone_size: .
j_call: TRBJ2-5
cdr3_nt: TGCAGCGTTGACTGGACACGAGAGACCCAGTACTTC
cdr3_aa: CSVDWTRETQYF

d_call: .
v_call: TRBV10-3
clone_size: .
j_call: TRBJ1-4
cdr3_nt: TGTGCCATCAGTGAGGCCGATCGAGGGGCAACTAATGAAAAACTGTTTTTT
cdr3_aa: CAISEADRGATNEKLFF

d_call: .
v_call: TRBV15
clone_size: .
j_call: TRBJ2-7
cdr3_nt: TGTGCCACCAGCAGGGGACCGGGCCCCGGAGAATCCGAGCAGTACTTC
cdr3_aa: CATSRGPGPGESEQYF

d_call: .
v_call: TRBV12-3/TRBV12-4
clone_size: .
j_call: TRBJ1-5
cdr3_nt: TGTGCCAGCAGTTTTCGATCCCTTCAGCCCCAGCATTTT
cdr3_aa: CASSFRSLQPQHF

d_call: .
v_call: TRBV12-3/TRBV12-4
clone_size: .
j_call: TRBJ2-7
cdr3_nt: TGTGCCAGCAGTCACGGACGGGGAATAACCTACGAGCAGTACTTC
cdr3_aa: CASSHGRGITYEQYF

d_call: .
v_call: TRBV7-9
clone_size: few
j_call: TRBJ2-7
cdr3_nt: TGTGCCAGCAGCTTACCGGGACGGGCCTACGAGCAGTACTTC
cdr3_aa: CASSLPGRAYEQYF

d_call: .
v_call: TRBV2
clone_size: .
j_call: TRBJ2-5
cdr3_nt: TGTGCCAGCAGTCCCAGCGGGGAGACCCAGTACTTC
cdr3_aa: CASSPSGETQYF

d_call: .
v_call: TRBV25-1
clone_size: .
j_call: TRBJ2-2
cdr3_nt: TGTGCCAGCAGGGAGGGTGCCACCGGGGAGCTGTTTTTT
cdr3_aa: CASREGATGELFF

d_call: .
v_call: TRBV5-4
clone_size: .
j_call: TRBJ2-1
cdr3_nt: TGTGCCAGCAGATCAAACAATGAGCAGTTCTTC
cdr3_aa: CASRSNNEQFF

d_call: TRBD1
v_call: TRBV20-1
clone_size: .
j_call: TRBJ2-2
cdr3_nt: TGCAGTGCTAGAGATATCGGGACAGGGTTCACCGGGGAGCTGTTTTTT
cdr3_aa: CSARDIGTGFTGELFF

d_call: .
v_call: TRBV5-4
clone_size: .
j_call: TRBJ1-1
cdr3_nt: TGTGCCAGCAGCTTGGCCTATAATGAAGCTTTCTTT
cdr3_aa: CASSLAYNEAFF

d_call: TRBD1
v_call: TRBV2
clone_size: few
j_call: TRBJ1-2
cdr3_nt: TGTGCCAGCAGTAGGACAGGGGGCTACTATGGCTACACCTTC
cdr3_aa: CASSRTGGYYGYTF

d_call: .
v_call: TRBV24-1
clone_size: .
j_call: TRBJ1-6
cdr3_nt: TGTGCCACCAGTGAAGCAGCCTATAATTCACCCCTCCACTTT
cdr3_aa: CATSEAAYNSPLHF

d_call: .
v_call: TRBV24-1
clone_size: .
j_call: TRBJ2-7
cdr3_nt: TGTGCCACCAGTGAGGTTGGAATTGGTCCAATCAGTTTCTACTTC
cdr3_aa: CATSEVGIGPISFYF

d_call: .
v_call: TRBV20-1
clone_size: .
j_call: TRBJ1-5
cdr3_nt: TGCAGTGCTAGTCAAGGGACGGGTAATCAGCCCCAGCATTTT
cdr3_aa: CSASQGTGNQPQHF

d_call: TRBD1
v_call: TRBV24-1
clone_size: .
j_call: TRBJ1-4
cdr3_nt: TGTGCCACCAGTGATTCTCGACAGGGGCAAAAACTGTTTTTT
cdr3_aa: CATSDSRQGQKLFF

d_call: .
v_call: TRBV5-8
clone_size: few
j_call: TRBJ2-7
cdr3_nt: TGTGCCAGCAGCCCTACGACCTCCTACGAGCAGTACTTC
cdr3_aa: CASSPTTSYEQYF

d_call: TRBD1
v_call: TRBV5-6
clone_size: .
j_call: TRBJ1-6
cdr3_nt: TGTGCCAGCAGCAATACACAGGGGTGGGATTCACCCCTCCACTTT
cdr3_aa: CASSNTQGWDSPLHF

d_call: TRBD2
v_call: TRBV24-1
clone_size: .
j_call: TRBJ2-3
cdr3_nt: TGTGCCACCAGTGACCCGGCCGGGACTAGCGGGATGGATACGCAGTATTTT
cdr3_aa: CATSDPAGTSGMDTQYF

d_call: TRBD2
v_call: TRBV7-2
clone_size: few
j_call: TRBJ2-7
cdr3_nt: TGTGCCAGCAGCGGGGGGGTCTACGAGCAGTACTTC
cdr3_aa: CASSGGVYEQYF

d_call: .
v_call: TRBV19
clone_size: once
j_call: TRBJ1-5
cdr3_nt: TGTGCCAGTAGTATGGCAGGACTGAATCAGCCCCAGCATTTT
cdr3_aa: CASSMAGLNQPQHF

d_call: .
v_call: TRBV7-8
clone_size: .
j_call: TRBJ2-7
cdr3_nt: TGTGCCAGCAGCTTAGCCCGACTCAACTCCTACGAGCAGTACTTC
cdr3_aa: CASSLARLNSYEQYF

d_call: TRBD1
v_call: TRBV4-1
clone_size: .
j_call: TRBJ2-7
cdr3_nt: TGCGCCAGCAGACGGACAGGGAGCTCCGAGCAGTACTTC
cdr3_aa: CASRRTGSSEQYF

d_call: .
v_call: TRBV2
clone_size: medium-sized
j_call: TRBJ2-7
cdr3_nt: TGTGCCAGCACTCCCTCCACTGCGTCAGGGGAGCAGTACTTC
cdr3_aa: CASTPSTASGEQYF

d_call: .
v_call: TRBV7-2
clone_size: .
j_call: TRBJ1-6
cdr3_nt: TGTGCCAGCAGCCCGGGAGGGGGTTCACCCCTCCACTTT
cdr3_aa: CASSPGGGSPLHF

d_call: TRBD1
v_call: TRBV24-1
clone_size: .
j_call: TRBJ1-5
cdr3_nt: TGTGCCACCAGTGATCCCGGGACAGGGGGGCAGCCCCAGCATTTT
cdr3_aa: CATSDPGTGGQPQHF

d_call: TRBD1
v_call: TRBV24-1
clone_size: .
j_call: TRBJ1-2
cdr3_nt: TGTGCCACCAGTGATTCCGGGACAGGGATTGGCTATGGCTACACCTTC
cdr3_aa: CATSDSGTGIGYGYTF

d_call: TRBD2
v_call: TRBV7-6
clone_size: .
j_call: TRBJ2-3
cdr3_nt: TGTGCCAGCAGCCCAGGTAGCGGGAGTGAAACAGATACGCAGTATTTT
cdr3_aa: CASSPGSGSETDTQYF

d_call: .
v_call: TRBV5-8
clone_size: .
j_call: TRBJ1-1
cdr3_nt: TGTGCCAGCAGCCCCTTGACAGTGAACACTGAAGCTTTCTTT
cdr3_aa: CASSPLTVNTEAFF

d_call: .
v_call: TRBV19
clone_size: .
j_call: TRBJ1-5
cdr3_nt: TGTGCCAGTATATCAGCCAGGGACAATCAGCCCCAGCATTTT
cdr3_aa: CASISARDNQPQHF

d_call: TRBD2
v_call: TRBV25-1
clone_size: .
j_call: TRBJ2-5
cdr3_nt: TGTGCCAGCAGTGACTCGGGGCTAGCGGGACCTCGAGAGACCCAGTACTTC
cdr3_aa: CASSDSGLAGPRETQYF

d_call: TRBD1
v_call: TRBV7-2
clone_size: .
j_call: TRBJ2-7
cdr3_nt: TGTGCCAGCAGCTTAGCCCGCGTCGGCAGGGGGCCAACCTACGAGCAGTACTTC
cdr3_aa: CASSLARVGRGPTYEQYF

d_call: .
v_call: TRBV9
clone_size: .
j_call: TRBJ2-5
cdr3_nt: TGTGCCAGCAGCCATGACAGGGAGACCCAGTACTTC
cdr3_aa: CASSHDRETQYF

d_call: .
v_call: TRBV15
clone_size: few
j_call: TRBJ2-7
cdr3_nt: TGTGCCACCAGCAGCCTCTCCAGTGGACTAACGCACTACGAGCAGTACTTC
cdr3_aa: CATSSLSSGLTHYEQYF

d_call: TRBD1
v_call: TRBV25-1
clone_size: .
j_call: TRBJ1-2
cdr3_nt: TGTGCCAACAGCGACAGGGAGAGCTATGGCTACACCTTC
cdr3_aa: CANSDRESYGYTF

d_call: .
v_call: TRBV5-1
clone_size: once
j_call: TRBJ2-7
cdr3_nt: TGCGCCAGCAGTGAGGGGGTCTCCTACGAGCAGTACTTC
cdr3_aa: CASSEGVSYEQYF

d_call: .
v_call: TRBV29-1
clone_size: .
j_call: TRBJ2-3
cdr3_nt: TGCAGCGTTCCCCTCGGTGGGGGGTCCTTTGACACAGATACGCAGTATTTT
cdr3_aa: CSVPLGGGSFDTDTQYF

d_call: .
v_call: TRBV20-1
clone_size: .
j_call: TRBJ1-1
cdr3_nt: TGCAGTGCTAGAAAGGTCATAGACACTGAAGCTTTCTTT
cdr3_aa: CSARKVIDTEAFF

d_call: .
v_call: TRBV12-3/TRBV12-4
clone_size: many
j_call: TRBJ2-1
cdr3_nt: TGTGCCAGCAGACGGGACTTGAGCTCCTACAATGAGCAGTTCTTC
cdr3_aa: CASRRDLSSYNEQFF

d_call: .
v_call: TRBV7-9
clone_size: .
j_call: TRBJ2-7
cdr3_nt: TGTGCCAGCAGTTTACGGGGGCTCTACGAGCAGTACTTC
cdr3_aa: CASSLRGLYEQYF

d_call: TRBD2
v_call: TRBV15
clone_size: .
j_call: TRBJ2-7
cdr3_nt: TGTGCCACCAGCAGCACCTGGGGGGGTAATAGCTCCTACTACGAGCAGTACTTC
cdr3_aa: CATSSTWGGNSSYYEQYF